These 17 T cell receptor beta chains were sequenced from one sample in a study of T cells in Graves' hyperthyroidism and ophthalmopathy. Authors of the study amplified TCR beta CDR3 regions from RNA transcripts. Researchers ran a first-round RT-PCR on the TCR CDR3 using the HTBI primer set. Each CDR3 protein gets one entry after TCRdb re-called the multiplex PCR reads with MiXCR. The table shows 300,000 to 400,000 distinct CDR3 sequences, with 15% to 20% occurring only once. Sequenced: blood. Every receptor here comes from a woman between 50 and 59 years old with Graves' hyperthyroidism.

The chain combines TRBV6-2 or TRBV6-3 with TRBJ2-2; D not resolved. This CDR3 is 14 amino acids long. Between the trimmed V and J ends, which lost 7 bases and 8 bases, there was a span of 17 bases. Looked up from germline, CDR1 is MNHEY and CDR2 is SVGEGT. In nucleotides, the CDR3 is TGTGCCAGCACCCAGCAACGGGCATGGGGGGAGCTGTTTTTT. It specifies CASTQQRAWGELFF.

This clonotype has a handful of counts. The chain uses TRBV25-1 and TRBJ2-1; D gene uncertain. CDR3 length: 16 amino acids. Between the trimmed V and J ends, which lost 7 bases and 7 bases, there was a span of 23 bases. Germline V gives CDR1 MGHDK, CDR2 SYGVNS. The CDR3 DNA follows: TGTGCCAGCACCCTTTCTGGCGGTGGGATGGGGAATGAGCAGTTCTTC. Its protein product is CASTLSGGGMGNEQFF.

This clonotype appeared a few times. The chain has TRBV4-1 and TRBJ2-3; no clear D. Germline V gene data show CDR1 as MGHRA and CDR2 as YSYEKL. V was pared by 3 bases and J by 6 bases, with 10 bases between. This CDR3 is built from 13 residues. CDR3 DNA: TGCGCCAGCAGCCACCCCATTAAGGATACGCAGTATTTT. Protein sequence: CASSHPIKDTQYF.

The genes are TRBV7-3 and TRBJ2-2; no definite D call. V lost 5 bases and J 1 base, leaving 8 bases between the germline ends. The CDR3 loop spans 14 amino acids. Looked up from germline, CDR1 is SGHTA and CDR2 is FQGTGA. The CDR3 sequence is CASSLQKNTGELFF. The CDR3 region has the DNA TGTGCCAGCAGCCTACAAAAGAACACCGGGGAGCTGTTTTTT.

The chain joins TRBV4-1 to TRBJ1-1, with D possibly matching TRBD1 (6 bases). The length of the CDR3 is 15 residues. Germline CDR1 and CDR2: MGHRA and YSYEKL. Trimming left V 2 bases short and J 0 bases short, with 10 bases between. CDR3 nucleotides: TGCGCCAGCAGCCAAAGAACAGGGCTGAACACTGAAGCTTTCTTT. As protein: CASSQRTGLNTEAFF.

The sample holds a few counts of this clonotype. The chain combines TRBV5-1 with TRBJ2-6, with D perhaps matching TRBD1 (6 bases). Per germline, CDR1 SGHRS and CDR2 YFSETQ. V dropped 4 bases and J dropped 0 bases, with 11 bases sitting between them. This CDR3 spans 16 amino acids. For the CDR3, the DNA is TGCGCCAGCAGCACGACAGGCGACTCTGGGGCCAACGTCCTGACTTTC. Translated: CASSTTGDSGANVLTF.

This rearrangement joins TRBV9 to TRBJ2-1; no clear D gene. Germline V gene sequence: CDR1 SGDLS, CDR2 YYNGEE. CDR3 length equals 11 residues. V lost 0 bases, J lost 7 bases, and 2 bases lay in between. Written as DNA, the CDR3 is TGTGCCAGCAGCGTAGCGAATGAGCAGTTCTTC. Its protein is CASSVANEQFF.

This clonotype was seen ten or more times. The chain combines TRBV30 with TRBJ1-2; D remains ambiguous. This CDR3 is built from 12 residues. The germline V gene encodes CDR1 GTSNPN and CDR2 SVGIG (reference sequence). The germline V and J ends were trimmed by 5 bases and 1 base, with 8 bases remaining between them. CDR3 DNA: TGTGCCTGGGCAGACGGTAACTATGGCTACACCTTC. This sequence encodes CAWADGNYGYTF.

This clonotype has only a few counts. The V gene is TRBV5-1, the J gene TRBJ2-2; the match to TRBD2 covers 7 bases. Losses at the gene ends were 1 base for V and 2 bases for J; bases not matched to a gene: 11. CDR1 and CDR2 from the germline V gene are SGHRS and YFSETQ. CDR3 size: 18 residues. The CDR3 region is CASSLLAPTAGNTGELFF. In nucleotides, the CDR3 is TGCGCCAGCAGCTTGTTGGCCCCTACAGCGGGAAACACCGGGGAGCTGTTTTTT.

The table lists this clonotype with a few counts. The chain recombines TRBV2 with TRBJ1-6; D is perhaps TRBD1 (5 bases). Germline assignment: CDR1 SNHLY and CDR2 FYNNEI. This CDR3 has 16 residues. The V end lost 7 bases, the J end lost 6 bases, and 19 bases lay between the germline ends. The CDR3 nucleotides are TGTGCCAGCATCGAAGCGAGGGGCTGGGTTAATTCACCCCTCCACTTT. Its translation: CASIEARGWVNSPLHF.

This clonotype was picked up a small number of times. The chain links TRBV6-2 or TRBV6-3 to TRBJ2-1; 12 bases fit TRBD1. The CDR3 is made up of 16 amino acids. Germline V gives CDR1 MNHEY, CDR2 SVGEGT. V was pared by 2 bases and J by 6 bases, with 5 bases of the junction left unmatched. The CDR3 loop is CASSYPGQGAFNEQFF. CDR3 coding DNA: TGTGCCAGCAGTTACCCGGGACAGGGGGCATTCAATGAGCAGTTCTTC.

This clonotype was observed a few times. This sequence joins TRBV2 and TRBJ2-2; possibly TRBD1 or TRBD2 for D (5 bases each). V was trimmed by 4 bases and J by 1 base, leaving 16 bases between them. The length of the CDR3 is 17 residues. CDR1 SNHLY and CDR2 FYNNEI come from the germline V gene. CDR3 residues: CASSGGARVLNTGELFF. CDR3 nucleotide sequence: TGTGCCAGCAGTGGAGGGGCGCGGGTTTTGAACACCGGGGAGCTGTTTTTT. The whole variable domain, remainder taken from reference TRBV2 and TRBJ2-2, is EPEVTQTPSHQVTQMGQEVILRCVPISNHLYFYWYRQILGQKVEFLVSFYNNEISEKSEIFDDQFSVERPDGSNFTLKIRSTKLEDSAMYFCASSGGARVLNTGELFFGEGSRLTVL.

This clonotype appeared many times. The CDR3 region is CASSFPRENNEQFF. The CDR3 DNA sequence: TGTGCCAGCAGCTTTCCCCGAGAAAACAATGAGCAGTTCTTC. This chain links TRBV7-2 with TRBJ2-1; D unresolved. Germline V gives CDR1 SGHTA, CDR2 FQGNSA. V dropped 3 bases and J dropped 5 bases, with 11 bases sitting between them. CDR3 length: 14 amino acids.

The chain couples TRBV19 to TRBJ2-1; TRBD2 aligns across 7 bases. The CDR3 loop spans 14 amino acids. Germline CDR1 reads LNHDA; CDR2 reads SQIVND (reference sequence). Unmatched junction bases numbered 5, after V lost 0 bases and J lost 9 bases. CDR3 DNA sequence: TGTGCCAGTAGTATAGAACGGGGAGGGGCTGAGCAGTTCTTC. This codes for CASSIERGGAEQFF.

The genes are TRBV19 and TRBJ2-4; 8 nucleotides agree with TRBD1. The CDR3 is 17 residues long. CDR1 and CDR2 (germline): LNHDA, SQIVND (reference sequence). The junction had 14 bases not matched to a gene; V was cut back by 5 bases and J by 5 bases. The CDR3, as DNA: TGTGCCAGTAGTCCTGCAGCGAGAGGGACAGGAGAAAACATTCAGTACTTC. Amino acids: CASSPAARGTGENIQYF. Full variable domain (outside the CDR3, taken from reference TRBV19 and TRBJ2-4): DGGITQSPKYLFRKEGQNVTLSCEQNLNHDAMYWYRQDPGQGLRLIYYSQIVNDFQKGDIAEGYSVSREKKESFPLTVTSAQKNPTAFYLCASSPAARGTGENIQYFGAGTRLSVL.

This clonotype was found many times. The V gene is TRBV5-1, the J gene TRBJ2-1; the match to TRBD1 covers 7 bases. Germline V gene sequence: CDR1 SGHRS, CDR2 YFSETQ. V trimming: 6 bases; J trimming: 9 bases; junction bases outside the gene matches: 6. The CDR3 spans 12 residues. The CDR3 DNA reads as TGCGCCAGCAATACAGGGGTGGGTGAGCAGTTCTTC. Its protein is CASNTGVGEQFF.

The rearrangement links TRBV10-1 to TRBJ2-7; D is undetermined. The V end lost 0 bases, the J end lost 0 bases, and 9 bases lay between the germline ends. Per the germline V gene, CDR1 is WNHNN and CDR2 is SYGVQD (reference sequence). This CDR3 region has 15 residues. CDR3 sequence reads: CASSESGTSSYEQYV. The CDR3, as DNA: TGCGCCAGCAGTGAGTCGGGCACGAGCTCCTACGAGCAGTACGTC.